This passage covers 19 T cell receptor beta chains from one sample sequenced in a study of cytomegalovirus exposure and HLA in healthy donors. It was with 60 Vbeta and 13 Jbeta primers that the PCR ran. Generated by immunoSEQ multiplex PCR, the TCRdb table keeps only in-frame clones and is missing some. The sample has roughly 100,000 clones; over 70% are singletons. The material sequenced was PBMCs. The source is a male donor in good health and CMV-seronegative.

This rearrangement joins TRBV9 to TRBJ2-7, with 10 nucleotides matching TRBD2. Looked up from germline, CDR1 is SGDLS and CDR2 is YYNGEE. The CDR3 extends over 14 amino acids. Losses at the gene ends were 3 bases for V and 7 bases for J; bases not matched to a gene: 7. The CDR3 spells CASSAGLAVGEQYF. The CDR3 region has the DNA TGTGCCAGCAGCGCAGGACTAGCGGTGGGTGAGCAGTACTTC.

The CDR3 DNA follows: TGTGCCAGCAGCGAACAGGGGGCGGGCGAGCAGTACTTC. Translated: CASSEQGAGEQYF. This sequence joins TRBV9 and TRBJ2-5, with 9 nucleotides matching TRBD1. The DNA matches TRBJ2-7 better at its end, which makes the J call doubtful. Germline CDR1 and CDR2: SGDLS and YYNGEE. This CDR3 is built from 13 residues.

The V call is TRBV9, the J call TRBJ2-3, with TRBD1 matching 8 bases. V shed 5 bases, J shed 2 bases, and the junction held 10 bases outside the gene matches. The germline gives CDR1 SGDLS, CDR2 YYNGEE. The CDR3 runs to 16 residues. In DNA form, the CDR3 reads TGTGCCAGCAGTCCCCGGACAGGGAGCCCCACAGATACGCAGTATTTT. Amino acids: CASSPRTGSPTDTQYF. The full variable domain, completed using reference TRBV9 and TRBJ2-3, is DSGVTQTPKHLITATGQRVTLRCSPRSGDLSVYWYQQSLDQGLQFLIQYYNGEERAKGNILERFSAQQFPDLHSELNLSSLELGDSALYFCASSPRTGSPTDTQYFGPGTRLTVL.

V and J are TRBV7-8 and TRBJ1-3; D is ambiguous. V gave up 0 bases and J gave up 1 base, with 10 bases separating them. The CDR3 sequence is 16 residues long. The germline gives CDR1 SGHVS, CDR2 FQNEAQ. In nucleotides, the CDR3 is TGTGCCAGCAGCTTAGCGCCAGGAGGGTCTGGAAACACCATATATTTT. Translating it yields CASSLAPGGSGNTIYF.

This chain links TRBV6-1 with TRBJ1-5; tentatively, D is TRBD1 (6 bases). Trimming cost V 8 bases and J 7 bases, with 21 bases left between them. Germline-derived CDR1 and CDR2 are MNHNS and SASEGT. The CDR3 length is 15 residues. The CDR3 region has the DNA TGTGCCAGCGCGATCGGACAGTTTTCGAGACAGCCCCAGCATTTT. Translating gives CASAIGQFSRQPQHF.

The chain carries TRBV5-1 and TRBJ2-5; TRBD2 agrees at 13 bases. Germline V CDR1 and CDR2: SGHRS, YFSETQ. V dropped 4 bases and J dropped 7; count of bases not matched to a gene: 13. The CDR3 totals 17 residues. As DNA, the CDR3 is TGCGCCAGCAGCGTAGGGACTAGCGGGGACACCTCACGGACCCAGTACTTC. Its translation: CASSVGTSGDTSRTQYF.

The gene calls are TRBV7-3 and TRBJ2-1, with 10 nucleotides matching TRBD1. Trimming removed 3 bases from V and 2 bases from J; junction bases left unmatched: 1. The CDR3 covers 15 residues. CDR1 is SGHTA, CDR2 FQGTGA, per germline. The CDR3 here is CASSFGQGAYNEQFF. The CDR3 DNA sequence: TGTGCCAGCAGCTTCGGACAGGGGGCCTACAATGAGCAGTTCTTC.

The V call is TRBV5-4, the J call TRBJ2-7; 10 nucleotides match TRBD2. The CDR3 totals 15 residues. Germline values: CDR1 SGHNT, CDR2 YYREEE (reference sequence). V was clipped by 4 bases and J by 3 bases; unmatched bases: 7. The CDR3 DNA follows: TGTGCCAGCAGCCCAGGACTAGCGGAGTTCTACGAGCAGTACTTC. Translated: CASSPGLAEFYEQYF.

The gene calls are TRBV7-7 and TRBJ2-5, with 7 bases matching TRBD1. From germline, CDR1 is SSHAT and CDR2 FNYEAQ (reference sequence). This CDR3 contains 15 residues. Losses at the gene ends were 4 bases for V and 2 bases for J; bases not matched to a gene: 7. For the CDR3, the DNA is TGTGCCAGCAGCTCACATGCGACAGGGCAAGAGACCCAGTACTTC. Translation gives CASSSHATGQETQYF.

This chain uses TRBV29-1 with TRBJ1-5; D uncertain. Germline CDR1 reads SQVTM; CDR2 reads ANQGSEA. Trimming shortened V by 4 bases and J by 4 bases, and 14 bases separated the two germline ends. The length of the CDR3 is 14 residues. CDR3 coding DNA: TGCAGCGTTGTCGTCCCGGACTTGAATCAGCCCCAGCATTTT. This encodes CSVVVPDLNQPQHF.

The genes are TRBV5-1 and TRBJ2-7; TRBD2 agrees at 12 bases. Germline V gives CDR1 SGHRS, CDR2 YFSETQ. V gave up 5 bases and J gave up 6 bases; unmatched junction bases: 6. The CDR3 totals 14 residues. The CDR3 DNA sequence: TGCGCCAGCAGGGAGACTAGCGGGAGTCTCGAGCAGTACTTC. This translates into CASRETSGSLEQYF.

This rearrangement joins TRBV2 to TRBJ2-1, with 8 bases that match TRBD2. The germline gives CDR1 SNHLY, CDR2 FYNNEI. This CDR3 contains 14 residues. Trimming took 3 bases from V and 14 from J; bases not matched to a gene: 12. This chain's CDR3 is CASSDRGREGLEFF. DNA for the CDR3: TGTGCCAGCAGTGATAGAGGACGGGAGGGCCTGGAGTTCTTC.

The chain combines TRBV5-4 with TRBJ2-5, with D uncertain. The assigned J gene may be wrong: the sequence end matches TRBJ2-7 better. The CDR3 runs to 15 residues. Germline CDR1 reads SGHNT; CDR2 reads YYREEE (reference sequence). CDR3 residues: CASSPDSAPYYEQYF. The CDR3 bases are TGTGCCAGCAGCCCCGACTCAGCTCCATACTACGAGCAGTACTTC.

This chain uses TRBV9 with TRBJ1-1; 8 positions match TRBD1. The CDR3 is made up of 16 amino acids. The V gene's germline CDR1 is SGDLS and CDR2 YYNGEE. The trim removed 4 bases at V and 0 bases at J, leaving 8 bases unmatched. The CDR3 DNA sequence: TGTGCCAGCAGCACCACCCAGGGGGCGGTGAACACTGAAGCTTTCTTT. Its translation is CASSTTQGAVNTEAFF. Variable domain in full (rest from reference TRBV9 and TRBJ1-1): DSGVTQTPKHLITATGQRVTLRCSPRSGDLSVYWYQQSLDQGLQFLIQYYNGEERAKGNILERFSAQQFPDLHSELNLSSLELGDSALYFCASSTTQGAVNTEAFFGQGTRLTVV.

This chain uses TRBV30 with TRBJ2-2, with TRBD2 matching over 16 bases. Germline trimming cut 5 bases from V and 5 bases from J; bases unmatched to any gene: 5. Germline CDR1 GTSNPN, CDR2 SVGIG (reference sequence). This CDR3 contains 16 residues. CDR3 sequence: CAWRGLAGGETGELFF. The CDR3 region has the DNA TGTGCCTGGCGGGGACTAGCGGGAGGGGAAACCGGGGAGCTGTTTTTT.

This clone appeared once. V and J are TRBV4-1 and TRBJ2-1; 7 bases align to TRBD2. Germline CDR1 reads MGHRA; CDR2 reads YSYEKL. Losses at the gene ends were 1 base for V and 7 bases for J; bases not matched to a gene: 4. CDR3 size: 14 residues. The CDR3 DNA follows: TGCGCCAGCAGCCAAGGGGAGGGCACGAATGAGCAGTTCTTC. Protein product: CASSQGEGTNEQFF.

The chain uses TRBV7-2 and TRBJ1-5, with 11 bases matching TRBD1. CDR3 length: 14 amino acids. The V gene end was trimmed by 5 bases and the J gene end by 7 bases; junction bases not matched to a gene: 4. In germline, CDR1 is SGHTA, CDR2 FQGNSA. The chain's CDR3 is CASSPGQGGQPQHF. CDR3 DNA: TGTGCCAGCAGCCCGGGACAGGGGGGGCAGCCCCAGCATTTT.

The chain is built from TRBV19 and TRBJ1-1, with 9 bases fitting TRBD1. Losses at the gene ends were 9 bases for V and 0 bases for J; bases not matched to a gene: 8. Germline assignment: CDR1 LNHDA and CDR2 SQIVND (reference sequence). This CDR3 is built from 15 residues. The CDR3 protein is CASRKQGAMNTEAFF. The DNA for the CDR3 is TGTGCCAGCAGAAAACAGGGGGCCATGAACACTGAAGCTTTCTTT.

The chain joins TRBV10-1 to TRBJ2-5, with 7 bases that match TRBD1. Germline V gives CDR1 WNHNN, CDR2 SYGVQD (reference sequence). Unmatched junction bases numbered 3, after V lost 2 bases and J lost 3 bases. The CDR3 runs 14 residues. The CDR3 region has the DNA TGCGCCAGCAGTGAGACGGACAGGAAAGAGACCCAGTACTTC. Protein: CASSETDRKETQYF.